Given below is one T cell receptor beta chain in context. Its antigen is undetermined. At one of its ends the junction is not consistent with the germline gene, which may arise from a read error. Germline CDR1 is MNHNS and CDR2 is SASEGT. The CDR3 contains 11 residues. The PCR made use of 60 Vbeta and 13 Jbeta primers. Data came from immunoSEQ multiplex PCR; TCRdb stores just in-frame clones and leaves some out. Recorded for this sample: around 52,000 clones. The data stem from a study of cytomegalovirus exposure and HLA in healthy donors. As for the study in general: The 100 million to 120 million unique TCR beta sequences, from around 200 million T cells, were found by an earlier analysis. Study-wide points: Per published reports, the classifier diagnosed cytomegalovirus status with high specificity and sensitivity. There were some public TCRs occurring in many donors, but most TCR sequences were rare.

The chain is built from TRBV6-1 and TRBJ2-7, with a possible D match to TRBD1 (5 bases). The origin of this receptor is a man aged 40-49 years in good health and CMV-seropositive. Sequences were obtained from PBMCs. The CDR3 nucleotides read TGTGCCAGCAGTTTGACAGTCGTCGCGCACTTC. Protein: CASSLTVVAHF.